One and the same sample provided the 11 T cell receptor beta chains below, sequenced in a study of OX40 agonist ivuxolimab in advanced cancers. The data were produced by immunoSEQ multiplex PCR, yet TCRdb's version contains in-frame clones alone and is incomplete. The table lists 50,000 or so clones, more than 70% of them singletons. Here the sequenced sample was CD4+ or CD8+ T cells sorted from blood, taken in a trial of the OX40 agonist ivuxolimab. The receptors originated from an adult with an advanced solid tumor such as melanoma, head and neck, liver or kidney cancer.

For the CDR3, the DNA is TGTGCCAGCAGTGAACCTAGGAACACTGAAGCTTTCTTT. Translation: CASSEPRNTEAFF. The chain joins TRBV6-1 to TRBJ1-1; the D is unclear. Trimming removed 2 bases from V and 1 base from J, with 5 bases in between. The CDR3 covers 13 residues. Germline CDR1 reads MNHNS; CDR2 reads SASEGT.

This chain links TRBV7-2 with TRBJ1-6; D is possibly TRBD1 (5 bases). V was clipped by 5 bases and J by 7 bases, with 18 bases between them. This CDR3 region has 16 residues. The germline CDR1 and CDR2 sequences are SGHTA and FQGNSA. As DNA, the CDR3 is TGTGCCAGCAGCGTCACCGGGACTTTACAGAATTCACCCCTCCACTTT. Translating it yields CASSVTGTLQNSPLHF.

This chain links TRBV13 with TRBJ2-3, with 12 bases aligning to TRBD2. This CDR3 comprises 16 residues. CDR1 and CDR2 from the germline V gene are PRHDT and FYEKMQ (reference sequence). J lost 1 base, V lost 3 bases, and 2 bases had no gene match. Written as DNA, the CDR3 is TGTGCCAGCAGCTTTCTAGCGGGGGGGGGCACAGATACGCAGTATTTT. This gives the protein CASSFLAGGGTDTQYF.

V usage is TRBV6-1 and J usage is TRBJ2-2; 9 bases are a match to TRBD1. Per germline, CDR1 MNHNS and CDR2 SASEGT. This CDR3 has 15 amino acids. Trimming cost V 6 bases and J 6 bases; bases outside gene matches: 8. CDR3 residues: CASSSGTGSAGELFF. DNA of the CDR3: TGTGCCAGCAGCTCCGGGACAGGGTCCGCCGGGGAGCTGTTTTTT.

The CDR3 loop reads CASTAQGKAQHF. The CDR3, as DNA: TGTGCCAGTACCGCGCAGGGGAAAGCCCAGCATTTT. V gene TRBV19 combines with J gene TRBJ1-5; D perhaps matches TRBD1 (6 bases). This CDR3 region has 12 residues. Germline CDR1 reads LNHDA; CDR2 reads SQIVND (reference sequence). V lost 7 bases, J lost 11 bases, and 15 bases lay in between.

This clone appeared a few times. The V call is TRBV5-1, the J call TRBJ1-6, with TRBD1 identical over 10 bases. J was trimmed by 8 bases and V by 3 bases; bases with no gene match: 5. The CDR3 covers 15 residues. The V gene's germline CDR1 is SGHRS and CDR2 YFSETQ. CDR3: CASSSTGGKDSPLHF. The DNA of the CDR3 is TGCGCCAGCAGCTCGACAGGGGGCAAGGATTCACCCCTCCACTTT. Using reference TRBV5-1 and TRBJ1-6 for the parts outside the CDR3, the full variable domain is KAGVTQTPRYLIKTRGQQVTLSCSPISGHRSVSWYQQTPGQGLQFLFEYFSETQRNKGNFPGRFSGRQFSNSRSEMNVSTLELGDSALYLCASSSTGGKDSPLHFGNGTRLTVT.

This clone appeared a single time. The J gene is TRBJ2-3, the V gene TRBV19, with D tentatively TRBD2 (5 bases). Looked up from germline, CDR1 is LNHDA and CDR2 is SQIVND (reference sequence). The CDR3 loop spans 15 amino acids. V gave up 4 bases and J gave up 0 bases, with 11 bases separating them. The CDR3 reads CASSTRTGSTDTQYF. The CDR3 DNA sequence: TGTGCCAGTAGTACCCGGACTGGCAGCACAGATACGCAGTATTTT.

The chain is built from TRBV7-3 and TRBJ2-3; TRBD1 matches at 7 bases. Germline values: CDR1 SGHTA, CDR2 FQGTGA. The CDR3 sequence is 15 residues long. With V trimmed by 8 bases and J by 8 bases, 16 bases remained unmatched. The CDR3 DNA follows: TGTGCCAGCGGCTCCGGGACAGACTTCCAGGGTACGCAGTATTTT. Protein: CASGSGTDFQGTQYF.

The chain is built from TRBV19 and TRBJ1-2, with D perhaps TRBD1 (6 bases). Trimming cost V 5 bases and J 7 bases, with 14 bases left between them. Germline V gene sequence: CDR1 LNHDA, CDR2 SQIVND (reference sequence). The CDR3 contains 13 residues. CDR3 in DNA: TGTGCCAGTAGTCCCGCCAGGGGATTTGGCTACACCTTC. This sequence encodes CASSPARGFGYTF. The full variable domain, with the rest looked up from reference TRBV19 and TRBJ1-2, is DGGITQSPKYLFRKEGQNVTLSCEQNLNHDAMYWYRQDPGQGLRLIYYSQIVNDFQKGDIAEGYSVSREKKESFPLTVTSAQKNPTAFYLCASSPARGFGYTFGSGTRLTVV.

V usage is TRBV6-1 and J usage is TRBJ2-1; no reliable D call. The CDR3 consists of 16 residues. CDR1 and CDR2 (germline): MNHNS, SASEGT. Trimming took off 7 bases at V and 0 bases at J, with 16 bases between the two ends. CDR3 sequence: CASTEAFLSSYNEQFF. The DNA of the CDR3 is TGTGCCAGCACCGAAGCTTTTCTAAGCTCCTACAATGAGCAGTTCTTC.

V is TRBV19 and J is TRBJ1-2; D perhaps matches TRBD1 (5 bases). CDR3 length: 15 residues. Trimming removed 6 bases at V and 3 bases at J, with 17 bases between. Germline V CDR1 and CDR2: LNHDA, SQIVND (reference sequence). The CDR3 DNA is TGTGCCAGTAGCCTAAAAGCAGGACAAGACTATGGCTACACCTTC. Its translation: CASSLKAGQDYGYTF. Based on the CDR3 plus reference TRBV19 and TRBJ1-2, the full variable domain is DGGITQSPKYLFRKEGQNVTLSCEQNLNHDAMYWYRQDPGQGLRLIYYSQIVNDFQKGDIAEGYSVSREKKESFPLTVTSAQKNPTAFYLCASSLKAGQDYGYTFGSGTRLTVV.